Sequencing of this T cell receptor beta chain was carried out in a study of naive and memory T cell subsets. An equimolar mix of two oligonucleotides served as the beta constant-region primer for TRBC1 and TRBC2. The ligated cDNA underwent four PCR rounds using SP2 and nested alpha and beta constant-region primers. A 12-nucleotide UMI and the SP2 primer were added to the cDNA 3' end by oligonucleotide ligation. One entry per CDR3 protein results from TCRdb running MiXCR on the UMI-ligation and nested PCR reads. This table holds over 110,000 distinct CDR3 sequences, about 20% found once. CMV status came from CD4+ IFNgamma after overnight CMV lysate stimulation. Trimming removed 4 bases at V and 6 bases at J, with 17 bases between. This CDR3 has 15 residues. The V gene's germline CDR1 is SGHAT and CDR2 FQNNGV. This clonotype has just a few counts. As yet, its antigen is unknown. Study-level results: From naive to CM, EM and EMRA, diversity decreased and Gini increased. A few larger clonotypes appeared in naive repertoires, especially CD8, possibly memory cells re-expressing CD45RA.

This receptor was identified in a human donor in good health. V and J are TRBV11-2 and TRBJ2-3; D perhaps matches TRBD1 (6 bases). Sequenced material: naive CD8+ T cells from blood. CDR3 loop: CASSSTGPDGDTQYF. CDR3 sequence (DNA): TGTGCCAGCAGCTCGACAGGCCCTGATGGGGATACGCAGTATTTT. Supplemented by reference TRBV11-2 and TRBJ2-3, the full variable domain reads EAGVAQSPRYKIIEKRQSVAFWCNPISGHATLYWYQQILGQGPKLLIQFQNNGVVDDSQLPKDRFSAERLKGVDSTLKIQPAKLEDSAVYLCASSSTGPDGDTQYFGPGTRLTVL.